This T cell receptor beta chain emerged from a study of cytomegalovirus exposure and HLA in healthy donors (TCRdb year 2017). General notes on the study: According to an earlier analysis of 550 to 750 of the donors, roughly 180 million T cells yielded roughly 100 million unique TCR beta sequences and 276 Gb of sequence data. Among the approximately 400 genotyped donors, 75% to 90% belonged to the genetic ancestry cluster associated with self-reported Caucasian donors. All discovery cohort repertoires had been generated on a single sequencing platform. Rather than using new phenotypic data, the later analysis identified candidate immune exposures from TCR beta sequences and from how often those sequences occurred across donors. An early release covering about 600 HLA-typed donors comprised about 290 gigabases of sequencing data and around 86 million unique TCR sequences. The aim of the study was to test whether cataloging public T cell receptors could identify signatures of past pathogen exposure. A later analysis re-analyzed previously published TCR beta repertoires from roughly 690 donors and added high-resolution HLA genotyping to study TCR occurrence patterns. About 5 DR-DQ haplotypes were handled as single units for association and clustering, since linkage in the cohort was strong. Donor age, sex, ethnicity and CMV serostatus were collected together with the repertoire data. A separate validation cohort of 100 to 150 different subjects was used in addition to the approximately 640-subject first cohort. To predict cytomegalovirus infection status, the study brought together high-throughput TCR immunosequencing, statistical association of individual TCRs with disease status, and machine learning. The number of donors typed differed by locus, with 629-630 for A, B, C, DRB1 and DQB1, more than 500 for DQA1, 600 to 610 for DPA1, and under 490 for DPB1. HLA typing covered class I and class II loci at four-digit resolution. Among some 400 genotyped donors of the cohort, an average of around 220,000 unique TCR beta nucleotide sequences was sequenced per donor, of which about 19% were non-productive. To decide whether each TCR beta V gene segment behaved as functional or pseudogenic, an earlier analysis of several hundred of the donors relied on high-throughput TCR beta sequencing. A later genetic analysis used genome-wide SNP genotypes for about 60% of the roughly 700 donors, treating that subset as a discovery cohort. The study profiled the T cell repertoires of under 850 subjects by immunosequencing and related them to cytomegalovirus serostatus.

The cohort was made up of under 800 healthy bone marrow donors. Cohort members were all nominally healthy when sampled, although unrecorded immune exposures were likely present. The donor was CMV seronegative and belonged to the group of 320 or so seronegative cohort members. A peripheral blood sample was collected from each donor, and TCR beta sequencing was performed on peripheral blood mononuclear cells. The Qiagen DNeasy Blood Extraction Kit was used to extract genomic DNA from the blood cell samples. Overall results and qualifications from the work: According to the authors, the approach could potentially be generalized to other disease states and immunological phenotypes. Most TCR sequences were observed very rarely across donors, whereas some public TCRs were present in many individuals. In both the original and validation cohorts, the classifier was reported to diagnose cytomegalovirus status with high specificity and sensitivity. HLA typing was unavailable for some donors at each locus, so association tests used only the typed subset. In a later analysis, most CMV-associated TCR beta chains were found to appear HLA-restricted, with HLA associations seemingly driven largely by CMV exposure. The only immune exposure information available for the cohort was CMV serostatus. In a later genetic analysis, fewer N-insertions in productive TCRs were reported among donors in an Asian-associated ancestry cluster than the approximately 630-donor mean. When HLA alleles, especially DR and DQ, strongly co-occurred, TCR associations were difficult to assign to individual alleles. A later genetic analysis associated a missense DCLRE1C variant with V-gene and J-gene trimming of TCR beta chains, and an independent cohort replicated the association. According to a later analysis, TCR association rates differed among HLA loci, with DRB1 alleles showing the most associated TCRs and HLA-C alleles showing the fewest. Because counts were too low, 15 to 20 rarely observed V segments, including chromosome 9 orphons, were excluded from the earlier analysis of around 640 of the donors. A total of fewer than 200 TCR beta chains were listed by the study as associated with cytomegalovirus. Correlated functional status among segregating V segments might be attributable to linkage disequilibrium, but an unknown experimental factor could not be ruled out. This cohort had only TCR beta chains sequenced, and the lack of alpha or paired-chain data limited which features could be detected. In an earlier analysis of over 550 of the donors, most TCR beta V segments were observed in productive rearrangements about 87% or about 30% of the time, broadly matching IMGT annotations. The presence/absence analyses assumed that sequencing depth was roughly uniform across donors, and that assumption may not be true. A further reported finding was that TCR beta sequences accurately predicted the HLA-A and HLA-B alleles for most subjects in the first cohort. A cluster of highly shared sequence variants was judged likely to be a technical artifact of the sequencing pipeline. In vitro tests confirmed that a few of the cytomegalovirus-associated TCR beta chains recognize cytomegalovirus antigens. At a false discovery rate of 0.05, a later analysis linked around 15,000 TCR beta sequences to specific HLA alleles. Compared with equally common non-associated chains, HLA-associated TCR beta chains in a later analysis were more clonally expanded and had lower generation probabilities. Several of the top co-occurrence clusters appeared to be linked to parvovirus B19, influenza, CMV and Epstein-Barr virus, according to a later analysis.

Libraries were built with the immunoSEQ multiplex PCR assay. A mixture of 60 forward primers for TCR Vbeta segments and 13 reverse primers for TCR Jbeta segments was used in the multiplex PCR. Amplification of the CDR3 region of rearranged TCR beta genes was performed with a multiplex PCR assay on genomic DNA. The Illumina HiSeq System was used to sequence the amplified TCR beta libraries as 87-base-pair reads. In the paper's pipeline: A later analysis tallied roughly 76 million unique TCR beta chains across the 666 repertoires, and about 10 million of those chains were shared by two or more donors. A nearest-neighbor algorithm error-corrected the raw reads and collapsed the reads into unique sequences, merging closely related sequences to remove PCR and sequencing errors. To assign V, D and J gene segments, CDR3 sequences were aligned to IMGT reference sequences. For a sequence to be retained, a match of at least six nucleotides to both a V gene segment and a J gene segment was required. Rearrangements were called productive when the CDR3 lacked stop codons and stayed in frame with V and J; all others were non-productive. CDR3 was defined according to IMGT convention as the region running from the second conserved V-encoded cysteine to the conserved J-encoded phenylalanine. The earlier analysis of roughly 590 of the donors excluded sequences that lacked an unambiguous match to a single V gene segment. In an earlier analysis of around 590 of the donors, a V segment was called functional when productive rearrangements were above 56.7%, and segregating when the standard deviation between donors exceeded 5%. A statistical classification framework was built for diagnosing cytomegalovirus status from the catalog of TCR beta chain sequences. In a later analysis, TCR nucleotide sequences were compared against IMGT/GENE-DB human TR gene sequences so that V and J genes could be assigned. In a later analysis, CDR3 sequences and most-parsimonious VDJ recombination scenarios were assigned using the TCRdist pipeline. In a later analysis, each TCR beta chain was defined by its CDR3 amino acid sequence together with its V-gene family, and reads lacking a unique V-gene family were excluded. A later analysis removed 550 to 700 highly shared, low-generation-probability nucleotide sequences to deal with suspected cross-contamination and a sequencing artifact. In a later analysis, a clonal expansion index was calculated for each public chain from normalized within-repertoire ranks of inferred template counts. In a later analysis, generation probabilities were computed using a VDJ recombination model fitted to out-of-frame rearrangements, and the results were checked against IGoR. In a later analysis, hypergeometric tests were used to score TCR-TCR, TCR-HLA and TCR-CMV co-occurrence, with a repertoire-size bias correction applied to TCR pairs. A later analysis estimated false discovery rates by permuting HLA or CMV assignments 20 times. In a later analysis, co-occurring TCRs were grouped with DBSCAN, and TCRdist sequence similarity was added when clustering was performed within HLA-allele-positive subsets. Repertoires with fewer than 30,000 or more than 120,000 public chains were left out of co-occurrence clustering, as were five repertoires with anomalous nucleotide sharing. TCRdb retrieved this table from immuneACCESS and kept in-frame rearrangements only. Not all clones are present; in checked studies, unresolved V genes account for under half, and no reason is known for the remainder. V, J and clone size derive from that table, while D and trimming were established from the DNA sequence. The sample table shows more than 200,000 clones, and about 80% are seen once. The ten largest clones capture 15% to 18% of the sample.

Concerning this clone itself: Its antigen specificity is not known. The sample holds no much larger clone one base away, and base qualities are not on file.

The sequenced material came from PBMCs. This clonotype originated in a man in his forties in good health and CMV-seronegative.

The DNA sequence is as follows: TGTGCCAGTAGTCGGACTAGCGGGGGAAGCAATGAGCAGTTCTTC. This sequence encodes CASSRTSGGSNEQFF. The receptor chain draws on TRBV19 and TRBJ2-1; 13 bases in between match TRBD2. Based on the germline V gene (reference sequence), the CDR1 and CDR2 sequences are LNHDA and SQIVND. Measured from the cysteine to the phenylalanine, the CDR3 is 15 residues long. Just CDR3 DNA is preserved here, 45 bases in frame from base 1. Relative to germline, V is missing 5 bases and J is missing 6 bases, with 4 bases of the junction outside any gene match.